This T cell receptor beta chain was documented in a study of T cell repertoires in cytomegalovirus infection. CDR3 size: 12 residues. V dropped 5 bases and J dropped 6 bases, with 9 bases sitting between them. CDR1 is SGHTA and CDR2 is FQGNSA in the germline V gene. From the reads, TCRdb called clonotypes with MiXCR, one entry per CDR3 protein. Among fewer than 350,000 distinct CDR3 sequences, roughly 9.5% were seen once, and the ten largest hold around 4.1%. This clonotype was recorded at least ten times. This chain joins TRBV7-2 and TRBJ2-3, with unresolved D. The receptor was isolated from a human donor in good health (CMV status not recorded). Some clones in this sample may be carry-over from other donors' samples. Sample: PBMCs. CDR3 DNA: TGTGCCAGCAGCCCTGTCAGGGATACGCAGTATTTT. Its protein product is CASSPVRDTQYF.